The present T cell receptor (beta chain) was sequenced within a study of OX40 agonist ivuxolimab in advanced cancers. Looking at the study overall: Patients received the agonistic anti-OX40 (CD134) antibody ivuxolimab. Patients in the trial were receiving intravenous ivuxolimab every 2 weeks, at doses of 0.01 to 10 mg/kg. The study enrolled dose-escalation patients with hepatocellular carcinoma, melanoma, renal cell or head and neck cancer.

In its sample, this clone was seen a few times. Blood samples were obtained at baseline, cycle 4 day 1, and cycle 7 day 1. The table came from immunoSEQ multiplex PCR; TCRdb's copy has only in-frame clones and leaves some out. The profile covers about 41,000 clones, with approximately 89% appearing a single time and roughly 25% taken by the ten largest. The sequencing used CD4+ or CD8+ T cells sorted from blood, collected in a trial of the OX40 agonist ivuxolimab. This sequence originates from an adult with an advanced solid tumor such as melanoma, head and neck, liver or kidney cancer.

The DNA of the CDR3 is TGTGCCAGCAGTTCCCATCTAGAGCAGTACCAAGAGACCCAGTACTTC. Its protein is CASSSHLEQYQETQYF. V gene TRBV27 combines with J gene TRBJ2-5, with D unclear. The CDR3 contains 16 residues. Germline V gene sequence: CDR1 MNHEY, CDR2 SMNVEV (reference sequence). Trimming removed 4 bases at V and 0 bases at J, with 15 bases between.